Listed below are T cell receptor beta chains from one sample, sequenced in a study of somatic mutations in cytotoxic T cells in rheumatoid arthritis. Repertoires were generated with immunoSEQ multiplex PCR, while TCRdb's copy carries only in-frame clones and drops some. The table shows approximately 15,000 clones, with roughly 80% occurring only once. The sequencing sample was made of CD8+ T cells sorted from blood. The source of these receptors is an adult with rheumatoid arthritis. CDR3s include the opening cysteine and the closing phenylalanine or tryptophan. Each record gives: CDR3 length, D gene, J gene, V gene, clone size, CDR3 protein, CDR3 DNA. D genes are given only for firm matches. Clone size is given for some rows only: seen once, a few or many times, or a class if the clone is expanded.

length: 15; D: TRBD1; J: TRBJ2-3; V: TRBV6-6; size: .; CDR3: CASSNGQGATDTQYF; DNA: TGTGCCAGCAGTAACGGACAGGGGGCTACAGATACGCAGTATTTT
length: 16; D: TRBD2; J: TRBJ2-3; V: TRBV6-1; size: .; CDR3: CASSDRSGGATDTQYF; DNA: TGTGCCAGCAGTGATAGGAGCGGGGGAGCCACAGATACGCAGTATTTT
length: 13; D: .; J: TRBJ1-1; V: TRBV4-2; size: .; CDR3: CASSLQGNTEAFF; DNA: TGTGCCAGCAGCCTCCAGGGGAACACTGAAGCTTTCTTT
length: 10; D: .; J: TRBJ2-3; V: TRBV5-8; size: .; CDR3: CASLSDTQYF; DNA: TGTGCCAGCCTATCAGATACGCAGTATTTT
length: 12; D: .; J: TRBJ2-7; V: TRBV13; size: .; CDR3: CASSLLVSEQYF; DNA: TGTGCCAGCAGCTTACTAGTCTCCGAGCAGTACTTC
length: 17; D: TRBD1; J: TRBJ2-7; V: TRBV5-1; size: .; CDR3: CASAQISGTGVFYEQYF; DNA: TGCGCCAGCGCACAGATTTCCGGGACAGGGGTATTTTACGAGCAGTACTTC
length: 14; D: TRBD1; J: TRBJ2-2; V: TRBV16; size: .; CDR3: CASSTHRGTGELFF; DNA: TGTGCCAGCAGTACTCACAGGGGGACCGGGGAGCTGTTTTTT
length: 15; D: TRBD2; J: TRBJ2-7; V: TRBV10-1; size: .; CDR3: CASSETSESSYEQYF; DNA: TGCGCCAGCAGTGAGACTAGCGAAAGCTCCTACGAGCAGTACTTC
length: 15; D: TRBD2; J: TRBJ2-1; V: TRBV5-4; size: .; CDR3: CASSLWTSGGGEQFF; DNA: TGTGCCAGCAGCTTGTGGACTAGCGGGGGGGGAGAGCAGTTCTTC
length: 12; D: .; J: TRBJ2-1; V: TRBV6-5; size: once; CDR3: CASSYGVNEQFF; DNA: TGTGCCAGCAGTTACGGCGTAAATGAGCAGTTCTTC
length: 16; D: TRBD1; J: TRBJ2-3; V: TRBV10-3; size: .; CDR3: CAISELWDSYTDTQYF; DNA: TGTGCCATCAGTGAATTATGGGACAGCTACACAGATACGCAGTATTTT
length: 13; D: .; J: TRBJ2-2; V: TRBV2; size: .; CDR3: CASSASMAGELFF; DNA: TGTGCCAGCAGTGCAAGTATGGCCGGGGAGCTGTTTTTT
length: 13; D: .; J: TRBJ1-2; V: TRBV12-5; size: .; CDR3: CASGLQGLYGYTF; DNA: TGTGCTAGTGGTCTACAGGGACTCTATGGCTACACCTTC
length: 16; D: TRBD1; J: TRBJ2-1; V: TRBV6-1; size: .; CDR3: CASSETVGTGNNEQFF; DNA: TGTGCCAGCAGTGAAACTGTAGGGACAGGGAACAATGAGCAGTTCTTC
length: 14; D: TRBD1; J: TRBJ2-1; V: TRBV29-1; size: .; CDR3: CSVEATGVLNEQFF; DNA: TGCAGCGTTGAAGCGACAGGGGTGCTCAATGAGCAGTTCTTC
length: 16; D: .; J: TRBJ2-1; V: TRBV13; size: .; CDR3: CASSSLAKPSYNEQFF; DNA: TGTGCCAGCAGCTCGCTGGCGAAACCCTCCTACAATGAGCAGTTCTTC
length: 13; D: .; J: TRBJ2-5; V: TRBV7-9; size: .; CDR3: CASSLGLQETQYF; DNA: TGTGCCAGCAGCTTAGGCCTCCAAGAGACCCAGTACTTC
length: 16; D: TRBD1; J: TRBJ1-2; V: TRBV7-8; size: .; CDR3: CASSLTGTGSLYGYTF; DNA: TGTGCCAGCAGCTTAACAGGGACAGGGTCTCTTTATGGCTACACCTTC
length: 14; D: TRBD1; J: TRBJ1-5; V: TRBV7-3; size: medium-sized; CDR3: CASSPGTGNQPQHF; DNA: TGTGCCAGCAGCCCTGGGACAGGGAATCAGCCCCAGCATTTT
length: 13; D: .; J: TRBJ1-1; V: TRBV7-9; size: .; CDR3: CASSPWGYTEAFF; DNA: TGTGCCAGCAGCCCGTGGGGTTACACTGAAGCTTTCTTT
length: 16; D: .; J: TRBJ2-1; V: TRBV7-9; size: .; CDR3: CASSLTGTVSYNEQFF; DNA: TGTGCCAGCAGCTTGACCGGGACCGTCAGCTACAATGAGCAGTTCTTC
length: 14; D: .; J: TRBJ1-1; V: TRBV19; size: .; CDR3: CASNRETMNTEAFF; DNA: TGTGCCAGTAATCGGGAGACCATGAACACTGAAGCTTTCTTT
length: 16; D: .; J: TRBJ2-5; V: TRBV29-1; size: .; CDR3: CSVEDPTTTDRETQYF; DNA: TGCAGCGTTGAAGATCCGACAACCACGGACCGTGAGACCCAGTACTTC
length: 15; D: TRBD2; J: TRBJ2-3; V: TRBV18; size: once; CDR3: CASSATSGGADTQYF; DNA: TGTGCCAGCTCTGCGACTAGCGGGGGGGCTGATACGCAGTATTTT
length: 14; D: .; J: TRBJ2-5; V: TRBV5-6; size: .; CDR3: CASSFRGKWETQYF; DNA: TGTGCCAGCAGTTTCAGGGGAAAATGGGAGACCCAGTACTTC
length: 14; D: .; J: TRBJ2-6; V: TRBV29-1; size: .; CDR3: CSVRGTSGANVLTF; DNA: TGCAGCGTACGGGGGACCTCTGGGGCCAACGTCCTGACTTTC
length: 13; D: .; J: TRBJ2-7; V: TRBV30; size: .; CDR3: CAAQGTENYEQYF; DNA: TGTGCCGCCCAGGGTACGGAGAACTACGAGCAGTACTTC
length: 17; D: .; J: TRBJ1-5; V: TRBV10-3; size: .; CDR3: CAISEARYDNSNQPQHF; DNA: TGTGCCATCAGTGAAGCCCGATACGACAATAGCAATCAGCCCCAGCATTTT
length: 14; D: .; J: TRBJ2-7; V: TRBV27; size: .; CDR3: CASSGQGDLGEQYF; DNA: TGTGCCAGCAGTGGCCAGGGCGATTTGGGGGAGCAGTACTTC
length: 13; D: .; J: TRBJ1-1; V: TRBV27; size: .; CDR3: CASSVTGYTEAFF; DNA: TGTGCCAGCAGTGTTACAGGGTACACTGAAGCTTTCTTT
length: 15; D: TRBD2; J: TRBJ2-3; V: TRBV6-4; size: .; CDR3: CASSDVRGGTDTQYF; DNA: TGTGCCAGCAGTGACGTGCGGGGGGGCACAGATACGCAGTATTTT
length: 15; D: .; J: TRBJ2-3; V: TRBV27; size: once; CDR3: CASSSGPRLHGTQYF; DNA: TGTGCCAGCAGTTCCGGCCCCAGACTGCACGGTACGCAGTATTTT
length: 19; D: TRBD2; J: TRBJ2-2; V: TRBV9; size: .; CDR3: CASSVSWTSGGPITGELFF; DNA: TGTGCCAGCAGCGTATCATGGACTAGCGGGGGGCCTATCACCGGGGAGCTGTTTTTT
length: 12; D: .; J: TRBJ2-7; V: TRBV7-9; size: .; CDR3: CASSHSGDEQYF; DNA: TGTGCCAGCAGCCATAGCGGAGACGAGCAGTACTTC
length: 13; D: TRBD1; J: TRBJ1-2; V: TRBV7-6; size: .; CDR3: CASSPGQGYGYTF; DNA: TGTGCCAGCAGCCCGGGACAGGGCTATGGCTACACCTTC
length: 14; D: TRBD1; J: TRBJ2-5; V: TRBV7-9; size: .; CDR3: CASSQTGIKQTQYF; DNA: TGTGCCAGCAGCCAGACAGGGATTAAACAGACCCAGTACTTC
length: 13; D: .; J: TRBJ2-5; V: TRBV7-6; size: .; CDR3: CASSLALEETQYF; DNA: TGTGCCAGCAGCTTAGCGCTCGAGGAGACCCAGTACTTC